This TCR beta chain was recovered during a study of blood T cell repertoires in COVID-19. The V and J ends lost 10 bases and 1 base respectively, with 13 bases between them. CDR1 and CDR2 from the germline V gene are SNHLY and FYNNEI. This CDR3 comprises 13 residues. Sequencing was performed with immunoSEQ multiplex PCR; in TCRdb, only in-frame clones are kept and a portion is missing. The sample lists about 200,000 clones, roughly nine tenths occurring once. The source is a woman in her seventies with acute or convalescent COVID-19. The chain employs TRBV2 and TRBJ1-1, with TRBD1 as a possible D gene (5 bases). The source material was peripheral blood. The CDR3 DNA sequence: TGTGCCACCCGACCGGGGGGGAACACTGAAGCTTTCTTT. This codes for CATRPGGNTEAFF.